Listed here are 23 T cell receptor beta chains from one sample, sequenced in a study of cytomegalovirus exposure and HLA in healthy donors. With 60 Vbeta and 13 Jbeta primers, the PCR was carried out. The data were produced by immunoSEQ multiplex PCR, yet TCRdb's version contains in-frame clones alone and is incomplete. Among around 130,000 clones listed, about 8.5% were seen once. Sequenced: PBMCs. Receptors originate from a man aged 40-49 years in good health and CMV-seronegative.

This clone was counted a single time. Other DNA sequences in this specimen translate into the identical CDR3. The rearrangement joins TRBV5-1 to TRBJ2-5; no clear D. Germline-derived CDR1 and CDR2 are SGHRS and YFSETQ. V was shortened by 1 base and J by 2 bases, with 9 bases between the two germline ends. CDR3 length: 14 amino acids. CDR3 coding DNA: TGCGCCAGCAGCTTGAGTCGAGGACAAGAGACCCAGTACTTC. It yields the protein CASSLSRGQETQYF.

This clone was seen only a few times. The V and J genes are TRBV9 and TRBJ1-5; D may be TRBD1 (6 bases). CDR1 SGDLS and CDR2 YYNGEE come from the germline V gene. This CDR3 is built from 16 residues. V was shortened by 2 bases and J by 5 bases, with 17 bases between the two germline ends. CDR3 amino acids: CASSVGGGRGDQPQHF. CDR3 nucleotides: TGTGCCAGCAGCGTTGGGGGTGGGAGGGGGGATCAGCCCCAGCATTTT. The full variable domain, with the rest looked up from reference TRBV9 and TRBJ1-5, is DSGVTQTPKHLITATGQRVTLRCSPRSGDLSVYWYQQSLDQGLQFLIQYYNGEERAKGNILERFSAQQFPDLHSELNLSSLELGDSALYFCASSVGGGRGDQPQHFGDGTRLSIL.

This clone was seen more than once but under ten times. This chain uses TRBV30 with TRBJ2-5; tentative D call: TRBD1 (5 bases). This CDR3 is built from 13 residues. Trimming stripped 0 bases from V and 3 bases from J, with 8 bases between. Germline lookup yields CDR1 GTSNPN and CDR2 SVGIG (reference sequence). CDR3 region: CAWSVAREETQYF. The DNA of the CDR3 is TGTGCCTGGAGTGTAGCCAGGGAAGAGACCCAGTACTTC.

The chain combines TRBV10-3 with TRBJ1-5; 8 bases agree with TRBD1. The germline V gene has CDR1 ENHRY and CDR2 SYGVKD. With V trimmed by 2 bases and J by 3 bases, 3 bases remained unmatched. CDR3 length: 15 amino acids. The CDR3 region is CAISEQGQVNQPQHF. The CDR3 nucleotides read TGTGCCATCAGTGAGCAGGGACAGGTCAATCAGCCCCAGCATTTT.

This clone was counted a few times. The junction differs from germline at one of its ends, possibly a read error. The rearrangement links TRBV7-9 to TRBJ1-2, with no clear D. The CDR3 loop spans 11 amino acids. From germline, CDR1 is SEHNR and CDR2 FQNEAQ (reference sequence). The CDR3 reads CASSLNSGYTF. The DNA for the CDR3 is TGTGCCAGCAGCTTAAACTCTGGCTACACCTTC.

This clone came up a few times. The V gene is TRBV15, the J gene TRBJ1-6; tentatively, D is TRBD1 (5 bases). This CDR3 is 16 amino acids long. Trimming pared 1 base from V and 5 bases from J, leaving 12 bases between. CDR1 and CDR2 (germline): LNHNV, YYDKDF (reference sequence). CDR3 sequence (DNA): TGTGCCACCAGCAGAGTTCATTCAGGGAATAATTCACCCCTCCACTTT. Translation: CATSRVHSGNNSPLHF.

This clone has a handful of counts. The CDR3 here is CASSYVAPTANTEAFF. CDR3 nucleotide sequence: TGTGCCAGTAGCTATGTTGCTCCGACAGCGAACACTGAAGCTTTCTTT. This chain joins TRBV19 and TRBJ1-1; D possibly corresponds to TRBD1 (5 bases). V shed 6 bases and J shed 1 base, with 18 bases lying between them. Germline loops: CDR1 LNHDA, CDR2 SQIVND (reference sequence). CDR3 length equals 16 residues.

This chain connects TRBV2 to TRBJ1-1; D is perhaps TRBD1 (5 bases). The CDR3 has 13 residues. CDR1 and CDR2 (germline): SNHLY, FYNNEI. V was pared by 6 bases and J by 2 bases, with 10 bases between. CDR3 sequence: CASRGDRNTEAFF. As DNA, the CDR3 is TGTGCCAGCAGGGGCGACAGAAACACTGAAGCTTTCTTT. Supplemented by reference TRBV2 and TRBJ1-1, the full variable domain reads EPEVTQTPSHQVTQMGQEVILRCVPISNHLYFYWYRQILGQKVEFLVSFYNNEISEKSEIFDDQFSVERPDGSNFTLKIRSTKLEDSAMYFCASRGDRNTEAFFGQGTRLTVV.

This clone was seen more than once but under ten times. This chain uses TRBV9 with TRBJ2-7, with 7 bases aligning to TRBD1. The V and J ends lost 4 bases and 2 bases, in that order; junction bases with no gene match: 6. Germline CDR1 SGDLS, CDR2 YYNGEE. The CDR3 runs 14 residues. This CDR3 is CASSRTGSPYEQYF. The CDR3 DNA reads as TGTGCCAGCAGCCGGACAGGTTCTCCCTACGAGCAGTACTTC.

The CDR3 loop is CASSVSDTDTEAFF. DNA for the CDR3: TGTGCCAGCAGCGTATCGGACACGGACACTGAAGCTTTCTTT. The chain recombines TRBV9 with TRBJ1-1, with D possibly matching TRBD1 (5 bases). Trimming took 1 base from V and 3 from J, leaving 10 bases between them. This CDR3 has 14 amino acids. The germline V gene encodes CDR1 SGDLS and CDR2 YYNGEE.

This clone has more than one count but fewer than ten. This chain uses TRBV7-9 with TRBJ1-2, with 9 bases matching TRBD1. The CDR3 sequence is 12 residues long. V gave up 3 bases and J gave up 10 bases; unmatched junction bases: 3. CDR1 is SEHNR, CDR2 FQNEAQ, per germline (reference sequence). CDR3 amino acids: CASSLGDRVYTF. Written as DNA, the CDR3 is TGTGCCAGCAGCTTGGGGGACAGGGTCTACACCTTC.

This clone was seen only a few times. The chain carries TRBV5-1 and TRBJ1-5; tentative D call: TRBD1 (6 bases). Germline V gene lookup returns CDR1 SGHRS and CDR2 YFSETQ. Trimming took 2 bases from V and 1 from J, leaving 10 bases between them. The CDR3 runs to 15 residues. The CDR3 sequence: CASSFSGASNQPQHF. The CDR3, as DNA: TGCGCCAGCAGCTTCTCAGGGGCCAGCAATCAGCCCCAGCATTTT. Based on the CDR3 plus reference TRBV5-1 and TRBJ1-5, the full variable domain is KAGVTQTPRYLIKTRGQQVTLSCSPISGHRSVSWYQQTPGQGLQFLFEYFSETQRNKGNFPGRFSGRQFSNSRSEMNVSTLELGDSALYLCASSFSGASNQPQHFGDGTRLSIL.

The chain couples TRBV27 to TRBJ2-2; TRBD2 matches at 14 bases. Germline assignment: CDR1 MNHEY and CDR2 SMNVEV (reference sequence). CDR3 length: 19 residues. J gave up 5 bases and V 10 bases, and 18 bases lay outside the gene matches. CDR3 DNA sequence: TGTGCCACTCGGCTAGTGGCCGGGACTAGCGGGGGAGGGACCGGGGAGCTGTTTTTT. Its translation: CATRLVAGTSGGGTGELFF.

This clone came up a few times. The gene calls are TRBV4-3 and TRBJ2-3, with 7 bases fitting TRBD2. The CDR3 runs to 14 residues. Looked up from germline, CDR1 is LGHNA and CDR2 is YSLEER. The V segment lost 4 bases and the J segment 1 base; nucleotides outside the gene matches: 2. The CDR3: CASSLAGGTDTQYF. CDR3 in DNA: TGCGCCAGCAGCCTGGCGGGGGGCACAGATACGCAGTATTTT.

This clone turned up a few times. This chain connects TRBV6-1 to TRBJ2-1, with 7 nucleotides matching TRBD2. Germline CDR1 and CDR2: MNHNS and SASEGT. J gave up 10 bases and V 5 bases, and 11 bases lay outside the gene matches. The CDR3 has 14 amino acids. In nucleotides, the CDR3 is TGTGCCAGCAGTTTATCTGGGAGGGCAGGAGAGCAGTTCTTC. Its translation is CASSLSGRAGEQFF.

The V and J genes are TRBV7-7 and TRBJ2-1; D is unclear. CDR1 SSHAT and CDR2 FNYEAQ come from the germline V gene (reference sequence). The germline V and J ends were trimmed by 1 base and 0 bases, with 7 bases remaining between them. The CDR3 is made up of 15 amino acids. The CDR3 DNA is TGTGCCAGCAGCTTAGATTCGAGCTCCTACAATGAGCAGTTCTTC. It specifies CASSLDSSSYNEQFF.

The table lists this clone with a few counts. J is TRBJ1-2 and V is TRBV7-2; TRBD1 matches 7 bases. CDR3 length: 15 amino acids. Germline trimming cut 4 bases from V and 2 bases from J; bases unmatched to any gene: 7. Germline V gene lookup returns CDR1 SGHTA and CDR2 FQGNSA. The CDR3 region has the DNA TGTGCCAGCAGCTCCCTACCGGGACAGAACTATGGCTACACCTTC. Encoded protein: CASSSLPGQNYGYTF.

There are a few counts of this clone. The chain has TRBV27 and TRBJ2-2; no clear D. CDR1 and CDR2 from the germline V gene are MNHEY and SMNVEV (reference sequence). V lost 7 bases and J 2 bases, leaving 11 bases between the germline ends. This CDR3 has 14 residues. CDR3 loop: CASTRSRNTGELFF. The CDR3 DNA follows: TGTGCCAGCACTCGGAGTCGAAACACCGGGGAGCTGTTTTTT.

The chain recombines TRBV5-1 with TRBJ2-7; TRBD2 matches 7 bases. J was trimmed by 2 bases and V by 0 bases; bases with no gene match: 5. The CDR3 contains 15 residues. Germline assignment: CDR1 SGHRS and CDR2 YFSETQ. The DNA for the CDR3 is TGCGCCAGCAGCTTGGTGGGCGGGGGAGCCTACGAGCAGTACTTC. It encodes CASSLVGGGAYEQYF.

The rearrangement joins TRBV11-2 to TRBJ1-4; 8 bases align to TRBD1. The germline V gene has CDR1 SGHAT and CDR2 FQNNGV. The CDR3 totals 14 residues. V shed 5 bases and J 4 bases; nucleotides not matched to a gene: 3. DNA for the CDR3: TGTGCCAGCAGCATCGGACAGGGTAATGAAAAACTGTTTTTT. Its protein is CASSIGQGNEKLFF. Full variable domain (outside the CDR3, taken from reference TRBV11-2 and TRBJ1-4): EAGVAQSPRYKIIEKRQSVAFWCNPISGHATLYWYQQILGQGPKLLIQFQNNGVVDDSQLPKDRFSAERLKGVDSTLKIQPAKLEDSAVYLCASSIGQGNEKLFFGSGTQLSVL.

The chain uses TRBV28 and TRBJ1-5, with 8 bases aligning to TRBD1. Germline assignment: CDR1 MDHEN and CDR2 SYDVKM. The CDR3 totals 14 residues. Germline trimming cut 8 bases from V and 6 bases from J; bases unmatched to any gene: 9. Here the CDR3 reads CASLDRGGSQPQHF. The CDR3 DNA is TGTGCCAGCTTAGACAGGGGTGGAAGTCAGCCCCAGCATTTT.

This chain uses TRBV5-1 with TRBJ1-4; D is possibly TRBD1 (5 bases). With 1 base removed from V and 7 bases from J, the gap between germline ends came to 14 bases. The CDR3 covers 15 residues. Germline-derived CDR1 and CDR2 are SGHRS and YFSETQ. CDR3 bases: TGCGCCAGCAGCTTGTCGGCAGGGCCTGTTGAAAAACTGTTTTTT. This codes for CASSLSAGPVEKLFF.

This clone showed up just a few times. The chain carries TRBV7-9 and TRBJ2-1, with D perhaps TRBD2 (6 bases). V was trimmed by 5 bases and J by 4 bases, leaving 18 bases between them. The CDR3 covers 16 residues. Germline CDR1 and CDR2: SEHNR and FQNEAQ (reference sequence). The CDR3, as DNA: TGTGCCAGCAGCCTCGTGACGACGGGGGTATACAATGAGCAGTTCTTC. The encoded protein is CASSLVTTGVYNEQFF.